This TCR beta chain was recovered during a study of cytomegalovirus exposure and HLA in healthy donors. Points from the study as a whole: CMV serostatus was the sole immune exposure information available. Later analysis showed most CMV-associated TCR beta chains appearing HLA-restricted.

The PCR was carried out with 60 Vbeta primers and 13 Jbeta primers. The method was immunoSEQ multiplex PCR; TCRdb's version includes in-frame clones alone and lacks a portion of them. The repertoire includes approximately 180,000 clones, roughly four fifths of them detected once, and around 2.2% sits in the top ten. From germline, CDR1 is SGDLS and CDR2 YYNGEE. This CDR3 has 14 residues. The junction had 7 bases not matched to a gene; V was cut back by 4 bases and J by 4 bases. With respect to this clone: Its specificity is not known.

The material sequenced was PBMCs. This chain joins TRBV9 and TRBJ1-2; 7 bases agree with TRBD1. This sequence originates from a woman aged 25 to 39 in good health and CMV-seronegative. DNA for the CDR3: TGTGCCAGCAGCATCGACAGGGAAGGCTATGGCTACACCTTC. This codes for CASSIDREGYGYTF.